The sequence of this T cell receptor beta chain was determined in a study of blood T cells in healthy people across ages. Findings and caveats of the study: While age rose, TCR beta diversity per million T cells dropped in a roughly linear way.

As to this clonotype: Its antigen is currently unknown.

Germline CDR1 is DFQATT and CDR2 is SNEGSKA (reference sequence). The CDR3 runs to 16 residues. The junction had 9 bases not matched to a gene; V was cut back by 0 bases and J by 2 bases. The second PCR ran about 7 to 12 cycles with a sample-barcoded 5' primer and J-beta primers. Each CDR3 protein gets one entry after TCRdb re-called the 5' RACE reads with MiXCR. Of 780,000 or so distinct CDR3 sequences listed, about 48% are singletons. The specimen was blood. This rearrangement joins TRBV20-1 to TRBJ2-5; TRBD1 matches at 7 bases. The TCR comes from an elderly man in good health. The CDR3 reads CSARDNRDSKQETQYF. The DNA of the CDR3 is TGCAGTGCTAGAGACAACCGGGACAGTAAACAAGAGACCCAGTACTTC.